These T cell receptor beta chains were read from a single sample in a study of cytotoxic CD8 clonotypes in ibrutinib-treated CLL. TCRdb's copy holds only in-frame clones and misses some; the assay was immunoSEQ multiplex PCR. This sample has roughly 180,000 clones, with around 80% found just once. The sample in question was PBMCs, obtained after 24 months of ibrutinib treatment. These receptors were collected from a human donor with chronic lymphocytic leukemia. Both conserved end residues are part of each CDR3. The order of the fields is D gene, J gene, clone size, V gene, CDR3 protein, CDR3 DNA. A D gene is named only where the DNA matches it firmly. For some rows the clone size is stated as once, few or many, or as a class when expanded; others skip it.

d_gene: NA
j_gene: TRBJ1-2
abundance: NA
v_gene: TRBV5-1
CDR3aa: CASSSRGLGDYGYTF
CDR3nt: TGCGCCAGCAGCTCCAGGGGACTTGGGGACTATGGCTACACCTTC

d_gene: TRBD1
j_gene: TRBJ1-1
abundance: NA
v_gene: TRBV5-1
CDR3aa: CASSSGTGIWGTEAFF
CDR3nt: TGCGCCAGCAGCTCCGGGACAGGCATATGGGGCACTGAAGCTTTCTTT

d_gene: TRBD1
j_gene: TRBJ1-4
abundance: NA
v_gene: TRBV5-1
CDR3aa: CASSAGLGTGGEKLFF
CDR3nt: TGCGCCAGCAGCGCTGGGTTAGGGACAGGCGGCGAAAAACTGTTTTTT

d_gene: NA
j_gene: TRBJ1-6
abundance: NA
v_gene: TRBV6-4
CDR3aa: CASSDQAFYSPLHF
CDR3nt: TGTGCCAGCAGTGACCAGGCGTTTTATTCACCCCTCCACTTT

d_gene: TRBD1
j_gene: TRBJ1-2
abundance: NA
v_gene: TRBV9
CDR3aa: CASSAETGAGYGYTF
CDR3nt: TGTGCCAGCAGCGCCGAAACAGGGGCGGGCTATGGCTACACCTTC

d_gene: NA
j_gene: TRBJ1-2
abundance: NA
v_gene: TRBV7-2
CDR3aa: CASSSLRLIYGYTF
CDR3nt: TGTGCCAGCAGCTCACTTCGACTTATCTATGGCTACACCTTC

d_gene: TRBD1
j_gene: TRBJ1-1
abundance: NA
v_gene: TRBV19
CDR3aa: CASRAGGTEAFF
CDR3nt: TGTGCCAGTAGGGCAGGGGGCACTGAAGCTTTCTTT

d_gene: NA
j_gene: TRBJ2-1
abundance: NA
v_gene: TRBV7-9
CDR3aa: CTGNEQFF
CDR3nt: TGTACGGGGAATGAGCAGTTCTTC

d_gene: NA
j_gene: TRBJ2-7
abundance: once
v_gene: TRBV28
CDR3aa: CASSPSQGQFYEQYF
CDR3nt: TGTGCCAGCAGTCCCTCTCAGGGCCAGTTCTACGAGCAGTACTTC

d_gene: NA
j_gene: TRBJ1-3
abundance: once
v_gene: TRBV4-3
CDR3aa: CASSQDRVPGNTIYF
CDR3nt: TGCGCCAGCAGCCAAGACCGGGTCCCTGGAAACACCATATATTTT

d_gene: NA
j_gene: TRBJ1-2
abundance: NA
v_gene: TRBV7-8
CDR3aa: CASSLTNIRAFYGYTF
CDR3nt: TGTGCCAGCAGCTTAACCAACATAAGGGCCTTCTATGGCTACACCTTC